This entry lists 11 T cell receptor beta chains sequenced from one sample in a study of blood T cell repertoires in COVID-19. Here immunoSEQ multiplex PCR was the method, and the copy in TCRdb shows in-frame clones only, minus some. The sample shows a few hundred thousand clones, approximately 88% of them seen only once. Sequenced: PBMCs or T cells enriched from blood (not recorded which). These TCRs come from a woman aged 18-29 years who had recovered from COVID-19.

The chain carries TRBV5-4 and TRBJ2-3; 9 bases fit TRBD1. CDR3 length equals 16 residues. Germline CDR1 and CDR2: SGHNT and YYREEE (reference sequence). The ends lost 4 bases at V and 1 base at J; junction bases unmatched: 7. The CDR3 region is CASSPVGQGGTDTQYF. In nucleotides, the CDR3 is TGTGCCAGCAGCCCGGTGGGACAGGGCGGCACAGATACGCAGTATTTT.

V usage is TRBV14 and J usage is TRBJ1-1; D not certain. Germline V gene sequence: CDR1 SGHDN, CDR2 FVKESK. V shed 5 bases and J shed 0 bases, with 7 bases lying between them. The CDR3 covers 13 residues. CDR3 residues: CASSGLMNTEAFF. Here the CDR3 DNA reads TGTGCCAGCAGCGGGCTCATGAACACTGAAGCTTTCTTT.

V and J are TRBV6-5 and TRBJ1-2, with D unresolved. V was cut by 0 bases and J by 6 bases, with 17 bases left in between. The length of the CDR3 is 16 residues. Germline loops: CDR1 MNHEY, CDR2 SVGAGI. The CDR3 DNA follows: TGTGCCAGCAGTTACTCAATCAGCACGGGTTCGAATGGCTACACCTTC. Translation: CASSYSISTGSNGYTF.

The chain couples TRBV30 to TRBJ1-4; TRBD1 might be the D (5 bases). This CDR3 region has 15 residues. The germline gives CDR1 GTSNPN, CDR2 SVGIG (reference sequence). Trimming left V 0 bases short and J 7 bases short, with 15 bases between. CDR3 amino acids: CAWSVSAGQFEKLFF. Here the CDR3 DNA reads TGTGCCTGGAGTGTATCGGCAGGGCAGTTTGAAAAACTGTTTTTT.

This chain joins TRBV29-1 and TRBJ1-2; no definite D call. The CDR3 is 15 residues long. The V gene lost 7 bases and the J gene lost 4 bases, with 22 bases spanning the gap. The germline V gene has CDR1 SQVTM and CDR2 ANQGSEA. The CDR3 DNA reads as TGCAGCGCGGCCGGGATTGGTGGAGATGCCTATGGCTACACCTTC. It specifies CSAAGIGGDAYGYTF.

The CDR3 sequence is CASSPRGQGPWGYTF. The CDR3 DNA follows: TGTGCCAGCAGCCCGCGGGGACAGGGCCCTTGGGGCTACACCTTC. The rearrangement uses TRBV9 and TRBJ1-2; 9 bases map to TRBD1. Germline CDR1 reads SGDLS; CDR2 reads YYNGEE. J was trimmed by 8 bases and V by 4 bases; bases with no gene match: 12. This CDR3 spans 15 amino acids. The whole variable domain, remainder taken from reference TRBV9 and TRBJ1-2, is DSGVTQTPKHLITATGQRVTLRCSPRSGDLSVYWYQQSLDQGLQFLIQYYNGEERAKGNILERFSAQQFPDLHSELNLSSLELGDSALYFCASSPRGQGPWGYTFGSGTRLTVV.

The chain has TRBV4-1 and TRBJ2-2, with TRBD1 matching 7 bases. Germline CDR1 MGHRA, CDR2 YSYEKL. J gave up 5 bases and V 1 base, and 4 bases lay outside the gene matches. This CDR3 region has 15 residues. The CDR3, as DNA: TGCGCCAGCAGCCAAGCGGGCAGGGGGACCGGGGAGCTGTTTTTT. It codes for CASSQAGRGTGELFF.

In this sample, this clone turned up a few times. Other nucleotide sequences from this sample produce the same CDR3. V usage is TRBV29-1 and J usage is TRBJ1-2, with 9 bases identical to TRBD1. Per the germline V gene, CDR1 is SQVTM and CDR2 is ANQGSEA. Trimming took 0 bases from V and 6 from J; bases not matched to a gene: 5. This CDR3 has 14 residues. The CDR3 loop reads CSVEDRGTGNGYTF. Here the CDR3 DNA reads TGCAGCGTTGAAGATCGAGGGACAGGGAATGGCTACACCTTC.

This chain's CDR3 is CASSLTTLGPARIGRELFF. The CDR3 DNA is TGTGCCAGCAGCCTCACGACACTAGGTCCGGCCCGGATTGGCCGGGAGCTGTTTTTT. V is TRBV7-2 and J is TRBJ2-2; D possibly corresponds to TRBD2 (5 bases). Germline loops: CDR1 SGHTA, CDR2 FQGNSA. V was cut by 5 bases and J by 9 bases, with 31 bases left in between. The CDR3 consists of 19 residues.

The chain employs TRBV5-1 and TRBJ2-1; D is possibly TRBD1 (5 bases). This CDR3 is built from 16 residues. The germline gives CDR1 SGHRS, CDR2 YFSETQ. Trimming removed 6 bases at V and 7 bases at J, with 23 bases between. The CDR3 loop is CASTALAARQGNEQFF. In nucleotides, the CDR3 is TGCGCCAGCACCGCTCTTGCGGCACGTCAGGGAAATGAGCAGTTCTTC.

The chain has TRBV4-3 and TRBJ2-2; TRBD1 matches at 7 bases. CDR1 is LGHNA, CDR2 YSLEER, per germline. This CDR3 has 15 residues. Germline trimming cut 4 bases from V and 7 bases from J; bases unmatched to any gene: 9. The CDR3 DNA follows: TGCGCCAGCAGCCCCCGACAGGGATGGCACGGGGAGCTGTTTTTT. It specifies CASSPRQGWHGELFF.